The present entry profiles one T cell receptor (beta chain) with its context. Its specificity is not known. These data originate in a study of T cell responses to AZD1222 COVID-19 vaccine. Study findings and constraints: The donors showed a predominance of white British ancestry and of females, with possible underestimation of clonal diversity.

Profiling relied on immunoSEQ multiplex PCR, and the TCRdb table lists in-frame clones only, not all of them. The sample contains 120,000 or so clones, around 90% of which appear only once. This TCR was recovered from an adult in good health. Sequencing was performed on peripheral blood, taken on day 0 of MenACWY control vaccination.

CDR3 coding DNA: TGTGCCAGCAGCTTGAGGCTAGCGGGGGCCTACCAAGAGACCCAGTACTTC. Protein sequence: CASSLRLAGAYQETQYF. This chain uses TRBV7-2 with TRBJ2-5, with 10 positions matching TRBD2. After removal of 3 bases from V and 0 bases from J, the junction contained 7 bases not matched to a gene. This CDR3 comprises 17 residues. CDR1 is SGHTA, CDR2 FQGNSA, per germline. Filled out from reference TRBV7-2 and TRBJ2-5, the complete variable domain reads GAGVSQSPSNKVTEKGKDVELRCDPISGHTALYWYRQSLGQGLEFLIYFQGNSAPDKSGLPSDRFSAERTGGSVSTLTIQRTQQEDSAVYLCASSLRLAGAYQETQYFGPGTRLLVL.